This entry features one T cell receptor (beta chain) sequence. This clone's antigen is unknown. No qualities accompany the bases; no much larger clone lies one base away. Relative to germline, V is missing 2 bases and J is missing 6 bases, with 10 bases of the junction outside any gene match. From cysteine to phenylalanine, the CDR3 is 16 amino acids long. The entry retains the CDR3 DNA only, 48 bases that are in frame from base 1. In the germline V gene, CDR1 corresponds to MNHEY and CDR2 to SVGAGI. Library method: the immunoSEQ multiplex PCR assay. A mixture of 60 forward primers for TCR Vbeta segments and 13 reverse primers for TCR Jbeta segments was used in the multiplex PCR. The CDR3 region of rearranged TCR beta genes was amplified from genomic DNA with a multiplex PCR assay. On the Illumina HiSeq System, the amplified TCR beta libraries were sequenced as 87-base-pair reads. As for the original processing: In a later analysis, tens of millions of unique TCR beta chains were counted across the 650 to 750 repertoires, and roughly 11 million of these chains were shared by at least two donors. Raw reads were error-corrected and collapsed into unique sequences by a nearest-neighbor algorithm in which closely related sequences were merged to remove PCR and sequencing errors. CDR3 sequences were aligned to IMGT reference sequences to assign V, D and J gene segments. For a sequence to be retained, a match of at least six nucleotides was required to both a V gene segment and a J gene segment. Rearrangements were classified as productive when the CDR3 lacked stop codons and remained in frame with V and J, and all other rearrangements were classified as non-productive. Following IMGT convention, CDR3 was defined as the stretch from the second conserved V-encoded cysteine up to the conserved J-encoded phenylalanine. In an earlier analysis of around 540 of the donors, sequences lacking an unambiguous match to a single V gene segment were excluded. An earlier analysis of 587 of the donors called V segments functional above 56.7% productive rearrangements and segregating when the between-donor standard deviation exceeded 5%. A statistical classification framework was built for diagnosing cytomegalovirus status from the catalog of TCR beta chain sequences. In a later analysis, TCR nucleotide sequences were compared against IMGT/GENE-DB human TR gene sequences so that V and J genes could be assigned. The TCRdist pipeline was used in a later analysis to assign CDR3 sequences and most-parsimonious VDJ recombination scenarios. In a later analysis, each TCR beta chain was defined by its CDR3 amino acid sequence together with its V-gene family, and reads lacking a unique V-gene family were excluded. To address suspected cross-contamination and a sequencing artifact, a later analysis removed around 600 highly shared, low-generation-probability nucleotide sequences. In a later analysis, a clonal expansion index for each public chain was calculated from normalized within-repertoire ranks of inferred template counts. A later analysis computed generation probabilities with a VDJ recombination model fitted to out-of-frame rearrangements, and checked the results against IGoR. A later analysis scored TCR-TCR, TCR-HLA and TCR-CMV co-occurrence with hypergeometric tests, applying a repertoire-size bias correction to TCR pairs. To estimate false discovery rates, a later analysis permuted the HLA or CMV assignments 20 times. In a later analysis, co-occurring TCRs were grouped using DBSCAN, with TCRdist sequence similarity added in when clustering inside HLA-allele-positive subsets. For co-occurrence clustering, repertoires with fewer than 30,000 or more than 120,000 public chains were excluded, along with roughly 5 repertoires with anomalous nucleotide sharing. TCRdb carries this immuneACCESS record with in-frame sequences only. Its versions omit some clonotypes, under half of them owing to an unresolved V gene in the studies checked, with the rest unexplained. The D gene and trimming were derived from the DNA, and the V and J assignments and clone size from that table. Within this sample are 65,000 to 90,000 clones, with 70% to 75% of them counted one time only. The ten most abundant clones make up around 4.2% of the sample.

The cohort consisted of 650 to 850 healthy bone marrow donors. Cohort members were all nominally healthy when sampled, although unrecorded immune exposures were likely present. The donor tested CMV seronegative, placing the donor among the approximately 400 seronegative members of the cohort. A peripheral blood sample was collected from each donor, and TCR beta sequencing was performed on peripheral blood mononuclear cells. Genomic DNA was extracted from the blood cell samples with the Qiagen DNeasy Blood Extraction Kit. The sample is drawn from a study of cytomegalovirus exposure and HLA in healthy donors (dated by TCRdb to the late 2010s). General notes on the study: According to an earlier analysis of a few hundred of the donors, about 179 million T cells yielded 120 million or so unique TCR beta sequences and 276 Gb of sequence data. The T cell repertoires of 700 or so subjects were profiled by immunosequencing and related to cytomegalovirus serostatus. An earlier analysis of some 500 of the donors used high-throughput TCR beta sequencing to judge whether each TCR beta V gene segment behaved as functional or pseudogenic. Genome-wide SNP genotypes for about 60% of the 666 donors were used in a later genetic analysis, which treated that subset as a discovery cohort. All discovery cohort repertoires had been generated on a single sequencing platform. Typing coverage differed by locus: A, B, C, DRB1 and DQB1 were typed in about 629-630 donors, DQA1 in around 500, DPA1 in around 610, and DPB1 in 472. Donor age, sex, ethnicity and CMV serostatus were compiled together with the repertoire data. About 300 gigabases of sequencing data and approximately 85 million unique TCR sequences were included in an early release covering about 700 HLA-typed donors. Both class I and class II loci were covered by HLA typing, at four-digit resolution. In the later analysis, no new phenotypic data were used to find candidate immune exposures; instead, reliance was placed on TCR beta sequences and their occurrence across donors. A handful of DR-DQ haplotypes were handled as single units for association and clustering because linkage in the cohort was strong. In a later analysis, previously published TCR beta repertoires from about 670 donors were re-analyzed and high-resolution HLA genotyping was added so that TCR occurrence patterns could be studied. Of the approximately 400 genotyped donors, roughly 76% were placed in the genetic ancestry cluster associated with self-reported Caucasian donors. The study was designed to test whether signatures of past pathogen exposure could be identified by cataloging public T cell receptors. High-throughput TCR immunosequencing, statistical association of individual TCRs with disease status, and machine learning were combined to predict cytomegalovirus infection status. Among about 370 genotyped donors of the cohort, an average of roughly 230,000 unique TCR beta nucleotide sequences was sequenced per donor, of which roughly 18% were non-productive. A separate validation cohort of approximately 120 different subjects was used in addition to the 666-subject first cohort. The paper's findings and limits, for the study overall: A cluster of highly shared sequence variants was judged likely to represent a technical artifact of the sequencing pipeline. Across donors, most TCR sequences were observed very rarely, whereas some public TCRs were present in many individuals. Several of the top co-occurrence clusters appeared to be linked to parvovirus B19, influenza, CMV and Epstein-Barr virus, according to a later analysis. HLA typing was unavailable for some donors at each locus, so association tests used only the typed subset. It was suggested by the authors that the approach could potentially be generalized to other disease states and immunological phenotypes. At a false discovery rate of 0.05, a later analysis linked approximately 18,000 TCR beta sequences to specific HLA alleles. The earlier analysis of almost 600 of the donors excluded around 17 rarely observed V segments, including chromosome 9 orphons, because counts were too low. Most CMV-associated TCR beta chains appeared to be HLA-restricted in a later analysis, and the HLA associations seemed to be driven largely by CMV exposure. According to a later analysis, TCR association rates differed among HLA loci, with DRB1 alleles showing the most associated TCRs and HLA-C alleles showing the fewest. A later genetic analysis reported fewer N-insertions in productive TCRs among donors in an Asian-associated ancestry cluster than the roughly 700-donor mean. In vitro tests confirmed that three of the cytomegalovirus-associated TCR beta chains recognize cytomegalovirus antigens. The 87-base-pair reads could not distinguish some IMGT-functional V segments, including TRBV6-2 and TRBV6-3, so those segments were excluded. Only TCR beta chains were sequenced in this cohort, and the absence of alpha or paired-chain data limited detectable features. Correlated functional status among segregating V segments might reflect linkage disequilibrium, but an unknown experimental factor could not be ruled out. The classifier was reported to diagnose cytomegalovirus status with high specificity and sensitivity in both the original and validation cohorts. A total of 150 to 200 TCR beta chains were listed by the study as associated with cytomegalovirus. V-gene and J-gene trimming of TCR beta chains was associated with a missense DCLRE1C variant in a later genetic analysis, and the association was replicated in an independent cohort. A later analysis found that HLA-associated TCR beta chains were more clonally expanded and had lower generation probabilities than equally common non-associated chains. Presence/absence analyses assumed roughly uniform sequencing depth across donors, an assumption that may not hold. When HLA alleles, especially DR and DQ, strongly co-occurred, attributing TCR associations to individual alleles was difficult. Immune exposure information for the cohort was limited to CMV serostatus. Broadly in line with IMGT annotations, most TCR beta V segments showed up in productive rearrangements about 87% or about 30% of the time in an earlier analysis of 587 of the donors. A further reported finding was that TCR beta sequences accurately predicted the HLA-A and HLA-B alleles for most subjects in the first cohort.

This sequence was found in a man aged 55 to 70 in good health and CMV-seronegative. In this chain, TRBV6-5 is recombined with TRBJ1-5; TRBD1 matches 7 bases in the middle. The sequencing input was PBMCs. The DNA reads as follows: TGTGCCAGCAGTTACACATCAGGGGGTAGGGGTCAGCCCCAGCATTTT. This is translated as CASSYTSGGRGQPQHF.